The 31 T cell receptor beta chains given below trace back to one sample, sequenced in a study of vaccination effects on CD4 cells after COVID-19. Their antigens are not known. The ViraFEST assay expanded antigen-specific CD4+ T cells with viral peptide pools before sequencing. Having been cultured for about 10 days, the cells underwent CD4+ T cell isolation. Infection with SARS-CoV-2 occurred in the person between March and December 2020, and PCR confirmed it. Clones were sequenced by immunoSEQ multiplex PCR, and TCRdb holds only the in-frame ones, with some missing. The repertoire holds under 70,000 clones, 76% seen once, with 5.5% in the top ten. The specimen comprised CD4+ T cells from PBMCs cultured with HIV peptides, sampled before COVID-19 vaccination. Subset defined: HIV-1 Nef peptide pool negative control/reference culture. All receptors come from a human donor who had a prior SARS-CoV-2 infection.

A remark on this clone: The sample holds other DNA sequences that translate to the same CDR3. In DNA form, the CDR3 reads TGTGCCAGCTCCCTCGGACTAGCGGGAGACAATGAGCAGTTCTTC. It encodes CASSLGLAGDNEQFF. V gene TRBV18 combines with J gene TRBJ2-1; TRBD2 matches 13 bases. The germline CDR1 and CDR2 sequences are KGHSH and LQKENI. This CDR3 spans 15 amino acids. The ends lost 6 bases at V and 5 bases at J; junction bases unmatched: 4.

The CDR3 loop is CSETSGGTDTQYF. The CDR3 coding sequence is TGCAGCGAAACTAGCGGGGGCACAGATACGCAGTATTTT. The rearrangement joins TRBV29-1 to TRBJ2-3; 10 positions match TRBD2. The V segment lost 7 bases and the J segment 1 base; nucleotides outside the gene matches: 2. CDR3 length: 13 residues. Per germline, CDR1 SQVTM and CDR2 ANQGSEA.

The V gene is TRBV4-1, the J gene TRBJ2-2; 14 positions match TRBD2. Unmatched junction bases numbered 15, after V lost 3 bases and J lost 6 bases. Germline CDR1 reads MGHRA; CDR2 reads YSYEKL. CDR3 length equals 20 residues. CDR3 bases: TGCGCCAGCAGCCACGGACTAGCGGGAGGCCCGTTGCCAAAATCCGGGGAGCTGTTTTTT. Translating it yields CASSHGLAGGPLPKSGELFF.

The CDR3 DNA sequence: TGTGCCAGCAGCCAGCCAACCGGAGACAGGAAGCAGTACTTC. It encodes CASSQPTGDRKQYF. This chain uses TRBV3-1 (or the pseudogene TRBV3-2) with TRBJ2-7; tentatively, D is TRBD1 (6 bases). Germline V gene lookup returns CDR1 LGHDT and CDR2 YNNKEL (reference sequence). The CDR3 spans 14 residues. The germline V and J ends were trimmed by 3 bases and 8 bases, with 17 bases remaining between them.

The chain uses TRBV11-2 and TRBJ2-3; weak D call: TRBD2 (7 bases). V was trimmed by 5 bases and J by 4 bases, leaving 16 bases between them. Germline V CDR1 and CDR2: SGHAT, FQNNGV. The CDR3 has 15 residues. The CDR3 spells CASSRLGEGADTQYF. The CDR3 DNA reads TGTGCCAGCAGCCGCTTGGGGGAGGGGGCAGATACGCAGTATTTT.

V gene TRBV6-5 combines with J gene TRBJ2-7; 8 bases align to TRBD2. Germline CDR1 is MNHEY and CDR2 is SVGAGI. J was trimmed by 0 bases and V by 4 bases; bases with no gene match: 2. The CDR3 contains 14 residues. CDR3 protein: CASSWTSRSYEQYF. CDR3 bases: TGTGCCAGCAGTTGGACTAGCCGCTCCTACGAGCAGTACTTC.

The chain combines TRBV18 with TRBJ2-7; maybe TRBD1 (6 bases). The ends were cut back, 1 base at V and 0 bases at J, with 7 bases in the middle. Germline CDR1 is KGHSH and CDR2 is LQKENI. The CDR3 runs to 14 residues. The DNA of the CDR3 is TGTGCCAGCTCACCACGGACAGACTCCTACGAGCAGTACTTC. It yields the protein CASSPRTDSYEQYF.

Only one count was recorded for this clone. J is TRBJ2-2 and V is TRBV6-5; D not resolved. Trimming pared 6 bases from V and 1 base from J, leaving 9 bases between. This CDR3 has 14 residues. The V gene's germline CDR1 is MNHEY and CDR2 SVGAGI. CDR3 DNA sequence: TGTGCCAGCAGGCTGGGCCGGAACACCGGGGAGCTGTTTTTT. Amino acids: CASRLGRNTGELFF.

The V and J genes are TRBV11-2 and TRBJ1-1; tentatively, D is TRBD1 (5 bases). V was clipped by 0 bases and J by 1 base, with 12 bases between them. In germline, CDR1 is SGHAT, CDR2 FQNNGV. This CDR3 comprises 16 residues. The CDR3 bases are TGTGCCAGCAGCTTAGAGTTTGGCAGGGCGAACACTGAAGCTTTCTTT. Translating it yields CASSLEFGRANTEAFF.

The V gene is TRBV5-8, the J gene TRBJ2-1; 8 nucleotides line up with TRBD2. The CDR3 totals 15 residues. V lost 0 bases, J lost 5 bases, and 4 bases stayed unmatched. Per germline, CDR1 SGHTS and CDR2 YDEGEE. Written as DNA, the CDR3 is TGTGCCAGCAGCTTGGTCGGGACTAGTCACAATGAGCAGTTCTTC. This sequence encodes CASSLVGTSHNEQFF.

V usage is TRBV7-9 and J usage is TRBJ1-5; D gene unclear. This CDR3 contains 12 residues. Germline V gene sequence: CDR1 SEHNR, CDR2 FQNEAQ (reference sequence). With 8 bases removed from V and 2 bases from J, the gap between germline ends came to 7 bases. The chain's CDR3 is CASCMGNQPQHF. The CDR3 DNA reads TGTGCCAGCTGCATGGGCAATCAGCCCCAGCATTTT.

This chain connects TRBV2 to TRBJ1-1; tentative D call: TRBD1 (5 bases). Deletions cut 6 bases from V and 1 base from J, with 12 bases between. Per the germline V gene, CDR1 is SNHLY and CDR2 is FYNNEI. This CDR3 is 14 amino acids long. CDR3: CASSRRGRNTEAFF. In DNA form, the CDR3 reads TGTGCCAGCAGCCGGAGGGGTCGGAACACTGAAGCTTTCTTT.

V gene TRBV13 combines with J gene TRBJ2-2, with TRBD1 identical over 8 bases. The CDR3 loop spans 17 amino acids. Trimming at V came to 0 bases and at J to 0 bases, leaving 3 bases not matched to a gene. Germline CDR1 reads PRHDT; CDR2 reads FYEKMQ (reference sequence). CDR3 sequence: CASSLGSDRANTGELFF. CDR3 nucleotide sequence: TGTGCCAGCAGCTTAGGTTCGGACAGGGCGAACACCGGGGAGCTGTTTTTT.

CDR3: CASSHLTGGNTEAFF. For the CDR3, the DNA is TGCGCCAGCAGCCACCTTACAGGGGGCAACACTGAAGCTTTCTTT. The chain recombines TRBV4-1 with TRBJ1-1; 9 bases align to TRBD1. Trimming took 3 bases from V and 2 from J; bases not matched to a gene: 4. The CDR3 is 15 residues long. The germline CDR1 and CDR2 sequences are MGHRA and YSYEKL.

V and J are TRBV21-1 and TRBJ2-3; the table calls TRBD2, which could not be checked here. TRBV21-1 corresponds to a pseudogene. This CDR3 region has 21 residues. The CDR3, as DNA: TGTGCCAGCAGCAAAGGACAGGGTCGACTTGCGGGACTAGCGGGACCTAATACGCAGTATTTT. Translation gives CASSKGQGRLAGLAGPNTQYF.

This sequence joins TRBV9 and TRBJ1-1; 9 bases agree with TRBD1. The CDR3 loop spans 17 amino acids. Germline V lookup: CDR1 SGDLS, CDR2 YYNGEE. The trim removed 3 bases at V and 7 bases at J, leaving 16 bases unmatched. The CDR3 DNA follows: TGTGCCAGCAGCGGCGCCCCCGTGGGACAGGGAGGGGATGAAGCTTTCTTT. Its protein is CASSGAPVGQGGDEAFF.

The V and J genes are TRBV7-3 and TRBJ2-1, with 10 bases matching TRBD2. This CDR3 is built from 15 residues. V lost 5 bases, J lost 2 bases, and 3 bases stayed unmatched. Germline assignment: CDR1 SGHTA and CDR2 FQGTGA. Here the CDR3 reads CASSALAGTYNEQFF. CDR3 nucleotides: TGTGCCAGCAGCGCACTAGCGGGGACCTACAATGAGCAGTTCTTC.

This chain links TRBV7-2 with TRBJ2-1; D unclear. This CDR3 region has 14 residues. The ends were cut back, 1 base at V and 3 bases at J, with 7 bases in the middle. Germline V lookup: CDR1 SGHTA, CDR2 FQGNSA. The DNA of the CDR3 is TGTGCCAGCAGCTTAGATGGGTACTACAATGAGCAGTTCTTC. Encoded protein: CASSLDGYYNEQFF.

This chain joins TRBV12-3 or TRBV12-4 and TRBJ2-1; the match to TRBD2 covers 7 bases. V shed 3 bases and J 6 bases; nucleotides not matched to a gene: 2. This CDR3 has 13 amino acids. The CDR3 nucleotides read TGTGCCAGCAGTTTTTCTAGCGGCAATGAGCAGTTCTTC. Encoded protein: CASSFSSGNEQFF.

The V call is TRBV9, the J call TRBJ2-3; perhaps TRBD1 as D (6 bases). CDR3 length: 19 amino acids. Germline CDR1 reads SGDLS; CDR2 reads YYNGEE. The germline V and J ends were trimmed by 4 bases and 0 bases, with 24 bases remaining between them. The CDR3 DNA sequence: TGTGCCAGCAGCACGGGACACCACCCCGATGGGGCTAGCACAGATACGCAGTATTTT. Translation: CASSTGHHPDGASTDTQYF.

V gene TRBV9 combines with J gene TRBJ1-2; maybe TRBD1 (5 bases). This CDR3 is 15 amino acids long. CDR1 and CDR2 (germline): SGDLS, YYNGEE. V lost 0 bases, J lost 4 bases, and 13 bases lay in between. In nucleotides, the CDR3 is TGTGCCAGCAGCGTAGGGGGCAGGGCCCCCTATGGCTACACCTTC. Translated, it gives CASSVGGRAPYGYTF.

V and J are TRBV6-5 and TRBJ1-3, with a possible D match to TRBD1 (5 bases). The V end lost 8 bases, the J end lost 8 bases, and 10 bases lay between the germline ends. The CDR3 runs to 11 residues. Germline CDR1 is MNHEY and CDR2 is SVGAGI. The CDR3 DNA is TGTGCCAGCGGTCCCAGGGACACCATATATTTT. Translation gives CASGPRDTIYF.

This clone was seen just once. This sequence joins TRBV9 and TRBJ2-2; the match to TRBD1 covers 7 bases. Germline V gene sequence: CDR1 SGDLS, CDR2 YYNGEE. V trimming: 0 bases; J trimming: 7 bases; junction bases outside the gene matches: 12. The CDR3 is 17 residues long. The CDR3 reads CASSVGLGTVQSGELFF. The DNA for the CDR3 is TGTGCCAGCAGCGTAGGGTTGGGGACAGTCCAGAGCGGGGAGCTGTTTTTT.

The V gene is TRBV3-1 (or the pseudogene TRBV3-2), the J gene TRBJ2-4; no clear D. The germline V gene has CDR1 LGHDT and CDR2 YNNKEL (reference sequence). V lost 2 bases and J lost 4, with 6 bases in between. The length of the CDR3 is 13 residues. The CDR3: CASSQTGKNIQYF. CDR3 DNA: TGTGCCAGCAGCCAAACCGGGAAAAACATTCAGTACTTC.

The chain is built from TRBV28 and TRBJ2-2, with 11 bases identical to TRBD2. V was pared by 2 bases and J by 5 bases, with 10 bases of the junction left unmatched. The CDR3 totals 18 residues. Germline CDR1 MDHEN, CDR2 SYDVKM. The CDR3 region is CASSLRRDSGGATGELFF. The CDR3 region has the DNA TGTGCCAGCAGTTTACGGAGGGATAGCGGGGGGGCTACCGGGGAGCTGTTTTTT.

The rearrangement links TRBV5-1 to TRBJ2-2, with D hard to call. The V gene's germline CDR1 is SGHRS and CDR2 YFSETQ. This CDR3 is 15 amino acids long. The V gene lost 0 bases and the J gene lost 4 bases, with 10 bases spanning the gap. In DNA, the CDR3 is TGCGCCAGCAGCTTGGCCAACGGCGTCACCGGGGAGCTGTTTTTT. Translated: CASSLANGVTGELFF. Filled out from reference TRBV5-1 and TRBJ2-2, the complete variable domain reads KAGVTQTPRYLIKTRGQQVTLSCSPISGHRSVSWYQQTPGQGLQFLFEYFSETQRNKGNFPGRFSGRQFSNSRSEMNVSTLELGDSALYLCASSLANGVTGELFFGEGSRLTVL.

The chain uses TRBV7-3 and TRBJ2-3, with a possible D match to TRBD2 (5 bases). CDR1 SGHTA and CDR2 FQGTGA come from the germline V gene. The CDR3 contains 15 residues. V gave up 2 bases and J gave up 2 bases, with 11 bases separating them. In DNA form, the CDR3 reads TGTGCCAGCAGCTTAGAGGGTTTGGCCACAGATACGCAGTATTTT. Translating it yields CASSLEGLATDTQYF.

This chain connects TRBV11-3 to TRBJ2-2; D unclear. The CDR3 runs to 14 residues. Germline V gene lookup returns CDR1 SGHNT and CDR2 YENEEA. Trimming pared 1 base from V and 7 bases from J, leaving 10 bases between. CDR3 region: CASSLARGVGELFF. The CDR3 DNA reads as TGTGCCAGCAGCTTAGCACGAGGCGTCGGGGAGCTGTTTTTT.

The chain uses TRBV30 and TRBJ2-1; weak D call: TRBD2 (8 bases). Germline loops: CDR1 GTSNPN, CDR2 SVGIG (reference sequence). V was trimmed by 4 bases and J by 6 bases, leaving 25 bases between them. This CDR3 region has 17 residues. DNA for the CDR3: TGTGCCTGGACCCGAGGGGGCGGCCAGCGGGGGATCAATGAGCAGTTCTTC. Its translation is CAWTRGGGQRGINEQFF.

The V and J genes are TRBV6-5 and TRBJ2-1; maybe TRBD1 (5 bases). Germline loops: CDR1 MNHEY, CDR2 SVGAGI. Trimming removed 7 bases from V and 0 bases from J, with 13 bases in between. The CDR3 runs to 15 residues. CDR3 residues: CASNQGGFSYNEQFF. CDR3 nucleotides: TGTGCCAGCAATCAGGGCGGATTCTCCTACAATGAGCAGTTCTTC.

This clone was seen a single time. The V gene is TRBV7-2, the J gene TRBJ2-7; 8 bases agree with TRBD2. This CDR3 spans 15 amino acids. V lost 4 bases and J lost 0; bases outside the gene matches: 5. Per germline, CDR1 SGHTA and CDR2 FQGNSA. The CDR3 region has the DNA TGTGCCAGCAGCTCAGCCGGGACTAGCTCCTACGAGCAGTACTTC. Protein product: CASSSAGTSSYEQYF.